The 4 T cell receptor beta chains listed next were all sequenced from one sample in a study of CD8 T cells in Susac syndrome. Random hexamers were used to reverse transcribe the RNA input (0.5 to 1 ug). TCRdb recomputed calls from the immunoSEQ multiplex PCR reads with MiXCR, one row per CDR3 protein. The data contain tens of thousands of distinct CDR3 sequences, approximately 94% of them singletons. Material for sequencing was CD8+ T cells from PBMCs. These TCRs come from a human donor in good health.

The rearrangement links TRBV9 to TRBJ2-7; tentatively, D is TRBD2 (6 bases). Trimming pared 5 bases from V and 5 bases from J, leaving 17 bases between. The germline CDR1 and CDR2 sequences are SGDLS and YYNGEE. The CDR3 totals 14 residues. CDR3 sequence (DNA): TGTGCCAGCAGTCCGTCGGGACTTACACACGAGCAGTACTTC. Protein product: CASSPSGLTHEQYF.

The chain carries TRBV27 and TRBJ2-1; 10 bases map to TRBD2. The CDR3 contains 17 residues. V lost 0 bases and J lost 4; bases outside the gene matches: 6. Germline V CDR1 and CDR2: MNHEY, SMNVEV (reference sequence). The CDR3 here is CASSLSGLAGVYNEQFF. The DNA of the CDR3 is TGTGCCAGCAGTTTATCAGGGCTAGCGGGAGTATACAATGAGCAGTTCTTC.

The V gene is TRBV5-1, the J gene TRBJ2-6; maybe TRBD1 (6 bases). Per the germline V gene, CDR1 is SGHRS and CDR2 is YFSETQ. Between the trimmed V and J ends, which lost 4 bases and 1 base, there was a span of 12 bases. CDR3 size: 16 residues. The CDR3 region has the DNA TGCGCCAGCAGCCCCGTCCAGGGGTCTGGGGCCAACGTCCTGACTTTC. This translates into CASSPVQGSGANVLTF. Using reference TRBV5-1 and TRBJ2-6 for the parts outside the CDR3, the full variable domain is KAGVTQTPRYLIKTRGQQVTLSCSPISGHRSVSWYQQTPGQGLQFLFEYFSETQRNKGNFPGRFSGRQFSNSRSEMNVSTLELGDSALYLCASSPVQGSGANVLTFGAGSRLTVL.

The V call is TRBV9, the J call TRBJ2-5; TRBD2 aligns across 10 bases. CDR1 SGDLS and CDR2 YYNGEE come from the germline V gene. V trimming: 2 bases; J trimming: 0 bases; junction bases outside the gene matches: 1. The CDR3 runs 15 residues. Here the CDR3 reads CASSVSGGDQETQYF. For the CDR3, the DNA is TGTGCCAGCAGCGTGAGCGGGGGGGACCAAGAGACCCAGTACTTC.